A few counts support the clone carrying this T cell receptor (beta chain). The same CDR3 also results from other DNA sequences found in this sample. This CDR3 has 13 residues. The germline V gene has CDR1 MNHEY and CDR2 SMNVEV (reference sequence). V was cut by 2 bases and J by 2 bases, with 4 bases left in between. This sample is part of a study of blood T cell repertoires in COVID-19. Study at large: Acute and convalescent COVID-19 specimens originated in the United States, Italy and Spain. T cells, B-cell-depleted T cells, or PBMCs supplied cDNA or gDNA.

In the study's own analysis: For nucleated cells, counts were estimated from reference gene primer amplification. The data were produced by immunoSEQ multiplex PCR, yet TCRdb's version contains in-frame clones alone and is incomplete. For V, J and clone size, that table is used; D and trimming come from the DNA. Of under 75,000 clones in the sample, 75% to 80% were seen once. Sequencing input: peripheral blood. The sequence was collected from a woman aged 80 or older with acute or convalescent COVID-19. The chain links TRBV27 to TRBJ2-1; D is ambiguous. CDR3 bases: TGTGCCAGCAGTTTAGAGCCCTACAATGAGCAGTTCTTC. The encoded protein is CASSLEPYNEQFF.